These 2 T cell receptor beta chains came from one sample sequenced in a study of cytomegalovirus exposure and HLA in healthy donors. Some clones are missing from TCRdb's copy, which holds only in-frame ones; the method was immunoSEQ multiplex PCR. The table has 38,000 or so clones, 80% to 95% seen once; the top ten hold over 3%. Sequenced material: PBMCs. Receptors originate from a man younger than 30 in good health and CMV-seronegative.

This chain joins TRBV5-4 and TRBJ2-7; 13 bases fit TRBD2. Germline CDR1 SGHNT, CDR2 YYREEE (reference sequence). The CDR3 totals 16 residues. The trim removed 4 bases at V and 2 bases at J, leaving 6 bases unmatched. In DNA, the CDR3 is TGTGCCAGCAGCACGGGGGGACTAGCGGGAACCTACGAGCAGTACTTC. This gives the protein CASSTGGLAGTYEQYF.

The chain combines TRBV5-1 with TRBJ2-2; 8 nucleotides match TRBD2. CDR3 size: 17 residues. Germline lookup yields CDR1 SGHRS and CDR2 YFSETQ. V dropped 0 bases and J dropped 2; count of bases not matched to a gene: 6. Here the CDR3 DNA reads TGCGCCAGCAGCTTGGCCTGGCTAGCGGGCAACACCGGGGAGCTGTTTTTT. Protein sequence: CASSLAWLAGNTGELFF.